This TCR beta chain was identified during a study of identical twins (dated by TCRdb to the mid-2010s). Concerning the study at large: The study deep-sequenced TCR alpha and beta repertoires from monozygotic twins, unrelated adults of various ages and cord blood to test whether fetal clonotypes persist. To rule out contamination, replicate twin experiments were performed at different times with different library preparation protocols.

What the research found in general, with its limitations: Compared with coincidental sharing between unrelated individuals, out-of-frame TCR alpha sequences shared between twins showed an excess of sequences with low generation probability. Abundant cord blood beta clonotypes carried fewer insertions; young adult naive repertoires showed a weaker similar trend, while memory repertoires showed none. Zero-insertion analyses could be partly confounded by invariant T cells such as MAIT and iNKT, though diverse VJ usage argued against such confounding for most clonotypes. The excess sharing between twins in beta out-of-frame sequences was weaker because fewer shared sequences reduced the signal-to-noise ratio. In monozygotic twins, out-of-frame TCR alpha sharing was systematically underestimated by recombination models, although the models agreed with sharing between unrelated individuals. Because the same donors could not be followed over many years, conclusions were based on cross-sectional statistical analysis.

To note about this clonotype: Its antigen specificity is not known. Base-call qualities are not available, and no considerably larger clone is one nucleotide away.

Library creation used 5' RACE. The sequencing machine was an Illumina HiSeq 2000. Template switching introduced a universal primer binding site; the final cDNA contained a unique molecular identifier, enabling accurate counting of TCR cDNA molecules. Specific primers in the conserved constant-segment region were used to synthesize first-strand cDNA for TCR alpha and beta chains. To control for contamination, every cDNA library was double barcoded, receiving both a SMART-Mk sample barcode and Illumina barcodes. Two successive PCR steps introduced TruSeq adapter sequences along with Illumina sample barcodes. The TCR alpha and beta cDNA libraries were sequenced on the Illumina HiSeq platform using custom primers. The paper's data handling went like this. Raw reads were processed with MiGEC to extract unique molecular identifiers, and MiXCR was used to determine CDR3 positions. Recombination models were inferred per individual with the repgenHMM and IGoR tools using an EM algorithm. Shared clonotype analysis was performed with the tcR package in R, normalizing sharing by the product of cloneset sizes. To study raw recombination without the effects of thymic and clonal selection, out-of-frame nonproductive sequences were analyzed. Clones were called with MiXCR by TCRdb after fastp trimmed the public reads at Q25, and only in-frame beta chains were retained. Records with the same CDR3 protein are collapsed into one entry carrying the most frequent genes and DNA. TCRdb, not the authors, supplied the V and J calls. This sample has approximately 1.8 million distinct CDR3 sequences in its table, and under 35% of those were observed once. Of the sample, about 0.27% falls within the top ten clones.

Germline trimming: 3 bases from V, 3 bases from J; junction bases outside gene matches: 7. The CDR3 has 14 amino acids, counting the end cysteine and phenylalanine. Only the CDR3 DNA stays, 42 bases, in frame from base 1. The germline V gene specifies SQVTM as CDR1 and ANQGSEA as CDR2. All donors were healthy Caucasians. The V and J genes are TRBV29-1 and TRBJ1-1; 7 bases in the middle match TRBD1. The TCR was taken from a newborn girl in good health. Sequenced input: cord blood. CDR3 loop: CSVDRQGWDTEAFF. Read as DNA, the sequence is TGCAGCGTTGACCGACAGGGTTGGGACACTGAAGCTTTCTTT.